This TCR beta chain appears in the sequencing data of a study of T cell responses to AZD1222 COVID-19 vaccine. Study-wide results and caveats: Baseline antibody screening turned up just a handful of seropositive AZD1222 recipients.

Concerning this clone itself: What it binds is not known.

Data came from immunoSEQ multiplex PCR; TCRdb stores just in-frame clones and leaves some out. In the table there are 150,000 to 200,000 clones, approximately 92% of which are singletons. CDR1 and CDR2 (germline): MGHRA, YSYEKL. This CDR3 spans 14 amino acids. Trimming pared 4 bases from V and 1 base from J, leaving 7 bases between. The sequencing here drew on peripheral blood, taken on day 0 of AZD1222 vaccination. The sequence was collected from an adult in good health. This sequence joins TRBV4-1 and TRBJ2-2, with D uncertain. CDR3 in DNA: TGCGCCAGCAGCCCTAGGATGAACACCGGGGAGCTGTTTTTT. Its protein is CASSPRMNTGELFF.